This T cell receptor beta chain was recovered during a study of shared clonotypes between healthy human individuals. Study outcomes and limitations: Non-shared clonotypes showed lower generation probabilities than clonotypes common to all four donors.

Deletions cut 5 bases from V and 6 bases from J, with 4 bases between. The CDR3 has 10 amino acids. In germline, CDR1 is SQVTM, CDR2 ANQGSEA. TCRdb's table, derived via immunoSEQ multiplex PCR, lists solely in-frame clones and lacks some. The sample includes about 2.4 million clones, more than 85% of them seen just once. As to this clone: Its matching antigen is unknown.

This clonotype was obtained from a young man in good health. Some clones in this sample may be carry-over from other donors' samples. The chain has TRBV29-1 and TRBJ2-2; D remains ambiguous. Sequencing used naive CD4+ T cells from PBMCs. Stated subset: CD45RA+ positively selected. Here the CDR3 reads CSVFPGELFF. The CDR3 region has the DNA TGCAGCGTTTTCCCCGGGGAGCTGTTTTTT.